Below are 32 T cell receptor beta chains sequenced from a single sample in a study of CD8+CD57+ T cells in acquired aplastic anemia. The use of genomic DNA as template underpinned the TCR beta VDJ and CDR3 profiling. TCRdb re-called the reads with MiXCR, one entry per CDR3 protein. This table holds 86,000 or so distinct CDR3 sequences, over 35% found once. The specimen was sorted CD4+, CD8+, or CD8+CD57+ T cells (not recorded which) from PBMCs. The receptor set was obtained from a human donor in good health, serving as a control.

This clonotype was detected ten times or more. The genes are TRBV27 and TRBJ1-5; D might be TRBD1 (6 bases). CDR1 is MNHEY and CDR2 is SMNVEV in the germline V gene (reference sequence). Between the trimmed V and J ends, which lost 7 bases and 7 bases, there was a span of 11 bases. This CDR3 has 12 amino acids. The CDR3 sequence is CASTTGRQPQHF. CDR3 sequence (DNA): TGTGCCAGCACAACAGGGAGGCAGCCCCAGCATTTT.

J is TRBJ1-3 and V is TRBV25-1; 7 bases fit TRBD1. Germline loops: CDR1 MGHDK, CDR2 SYGVNS. This CDR3 spans 14 amino acids. V shed 2 bases, J shed 4 bases, and the junction held 2 bases outside the gene matches. CDR3 nucleotides: TGTGCCAGCAGTGAAACGGGACAGGGAAACACCATATATTTT. It is translated as CASSETGQGNTIYF.

This clonotype has a count of ten or more. CDR3 amino acids: CAWSVDGYEQYF. The CDR3 region has the DNA TGTGCCTGGAGTGTGGACGGCTACGAGCAGTACTTC. The chain combines TRBV30 with TRBJ2-7; D not resolved. V lost 0 bases and J lost 3, with 6 bases in between. CDR1 is GTSNPN and CDR2 is SVGIG in the germline V gene (reference sequence). The CDR3 runs 12 residues.

The chain joins TRBV7-6 to TRBJ2-7, with D perhaps matching TRBD1 (6 bases). V lost 2 bases to trimming and J lost 2 bases, with 19 bases between them. This CDR3 has 17 residues. CDR1 is SGHVS, CDR2 FNYEAQ, per germline. The CDR3: CASSLRLEGQGAYEQYF. The DNA of the CDR3 is TGTGCCAGCAGCTTAAGGCTAGAGGGACAAGGAGCCTACGAGCAGTACTTC.

The chain employs TRBV29-1 and TRBJ2-3, with D uncertain. The CDR3 consists of 11 residues. Trimming stripped 3 bases from V and 5 bases from J, with 6 bases between. Looked up from germline, CDR1 is SQVTM and CDR2 is ANQGSEA. CDR3 region: CSVDWGDTQYF. CDR3 DNA: TGCAGCGTTGATTGGGGAGATACGCAGTATTTT.

This clonotype appeared once. A much larger clone differs from this one at a single base, so this may be a read error. The chain combines TRBV25-1 with TRBJ2-3, with 9 bases matching TRBD1. Germline trimming cut 8 bases from V and 5 bases from J; bases unmatched to any gene: 8. From germline, CDR1 is MGHDK and CDR2 SYGVNS. The length of the CDR3 is 14 residues. CDR3: CASGTGRGIDTQYF. The CDR3 region has the DNA TGTGCCAGCGGGACAGGGAGGGGCATAGATACGCAGTATTTT. Using reference TRBV25-1 and TRBJ2-3 for the parts outside the CDR3, the full variable domain is EADIYQTPRYLVIGTGKKITLECSQTMGHDKMYWYQQDPGMELHLIHYSYGVNSTEKGDLSSESTVSRIRTEHFPLTLESARPSHTSQYLCASGTGRGIDTQYFGPGTRLTVL.

This clonotype was found many times. This chain joins TRBV2 and TRBJ1-5; TRBD1 is a possible D gene (5 bases). Germline assignment: CDR1 SNHLY and CDR2 FYNNEI. This CDR3 contains 13 residues. Trimming stripped 7 bases from V and 6 bases from J, with 13 bases between. The CDR3 region is CASTEGVGQPQHF. As DNA, the CDR3 is TGTGCCAGCACAGAAGGGGTTGGTCAGCCCCAGCATTTT.

A few counts support this clonotype. This chain joins TRBV7-8 and TRBJ2-2, with 13 bases lining up with TRBD2. CDR3 length: 15 residues. The V and J ends lost 3 bases and 6 bases, in that order; junction bases with no gene match: 1. Germline-derived CDR1 and CDR2 are SGHVS and FQNEAQ. Here the CDR3 reads CASSFGTSGAGELFF. DNA for the CDR3: TGTGCCAGCAGCTTCGGGACTAGCGGGGCCGGGGAGCTGTTTTTT. The whole variable domain, filled in from reference TRBV7-8 and TRBJ2-2, reads GAGVSQSPRYKVAKRGQDVALRCDPISGHVSLFWYQQALGQGPEFLTYFQNEAQLDKSGLPSDRFFAERPEGSVSTLKIQRTQQEDSAVYLCASSFGTSGAGELFFGEGSRLTVL.

Many counts were recorded for this clonotype. This chain joins TRBV27 and TRBJ1-2, with 8 bases lining up with TRBD1. With V trimmed by 6 bases and J by 6 bases, 9 bases remained unmatched. The CDR3 runs to 14 residues. From germline, CDR1 is MNHEY and CDR2 SMNVEV (reference sequence). The CDR3 DNA follows: TGTGCCAGCAGCCCCCCAGGGGGCGCGGATGGCTACACCTTC. This codes for CASSPPGGADGYTF.

This clonotype was seen once. V is TRBV2 and J is TRBJ1-5; 10 bases map to TRBD1. With V trimmed by 3 bases and J by 7 bases, 3 bases remained unmatched. Germline assignment: CDR1 SNHLY and CDR2 FYNNEI. This CDR3 is built from 14 residues. CDR3 bases: TGTGCCAGCAGTGAGACAGGGGGCGAACAGCCCCAGCATTTT. Translated: CASSETGGEQPQHF.

This clonotype was counted a few times. V gene TRBV20-1 combines with J gene TRBJ1-5; the D gene is possibly TRBD1 (6 bases). There are 14 residues in the CDR3. From germline, CDR1 is DFQATT and CDR2 SNEGSKA (reference sequence). Trimming removed 5 bases at V and 0 bases at J, with 11 bases between. CDR3 sequence reads: CSAPDSNSNQPQHF. The CDR3 nucleotides read TGCAGTGCTCCGGACAGTAATAGCAATCAGCCCCAGCATTTT.

The table lists this clonotype with many counts. The chain links TRBV4-2 to TRBJ2-5; 8 bases line up with TRBD1. J was trimmed by 5 bases and V by 3 bases; bases with no gene match: 14. CDR1 LGHNA and CDR2 YNFKEQ come from the germline V gene. This CDR3 comprises 17 residues. Here the CDR3 reads CASSHEGQAIGGETQYF. In nucleotides, the CDR3 is TGTGCCAGCAGCCATGAGGGACAGGCGATCGGCGGGGAGACCCAGTACTTC.

The sample holds a few counts of this clonotype. The rearrangement uses TRBV27 and TRBJ1-6; no reliable D call. Germline CDR1 reads MNHEY; CDR2 reads SMNVEV (reference sequence). Trimming pared 2 bases from V and 6 bases from J, leaving 8 bases between. CDR3 size: 14 residues. The CDR3 here is CASSLTRGNSPLHF. CDR3 DNA sequence: TGTGCCAGCAGTTTAACCCGGGGTAATTCACCCCTCCACTTT.

The V and J genes are TRBV27 and TRBJ2-3; weak D call: TRBD2 (6 bases). V was cut by 3 bases and J by 0 bases, with 19 bases left in between. Germline lookup yields CDR1 MNHEY and CDR2 SMNVEV (reference sequence). CDR3 length equals 18 residues. Here the CDR3 reads CASSFETPGETSTDTQYF. CDR3 DNA sequence: TGTGCCAGCAGTTTCGAAACCCCGGGGGAAACCAGCACAGATACGCAGTATTTT.

This sequence joins TRBV19 and TRBJ2-3; the D gene could be TRBD1 or TRBD2 (6 bases each). This CDR3 has 13 amino acids. Trimming stripped 6 bases from V and 5 bases from J, with 12 bases between. Germline CDR1 reads LNHDA; CDR2 reads SQIVND (reference sequence). The CDR3 DNA follows: TGTGCCAGTAGCCTAAGGGGGGAAGATACGCAGTATTTT. Its translation: CASSLRGEDTQYF. Using reference TRBV19 and TRBJ2-3 for the parts outside the CDR3, the full variable domain is DGGITQSPKYLFRKEGQNVTLSCEQNLNHDAMYWYRQDPGQGLRLIYYSQIVNDFQKGDIAEGYSVSREKKESFPLTVTSAQKNPTAFYLCASSLRGEDTQYFGPGTRLTVL.

The chain is built from TRBV29-1 and TRBJ2-7; maybe TRBD1 (5 bases). V was cut by 0 bases and J by 2 bases, with 5 bases left in between. The CDR3 is 12 amino acids. In germline, CDR1 is SQVTM, CDR2 ANQGSEA. CDR3 nucleotide sequence: TGCAGCGTTGAAGACAGGGCCTACGAGCAGTACTTC. This encodes CSVEDRAYEQYF.

The chain carries TRBV29-1 and TRBJ1-2, with D hard to call. This CDR3 comprises 13 residues. CDR1 is SQVTM, CDR2 ANQGSEA, per germline. Trimming took off 8 bases at V and 3 bases at J, with 16 bases between the two ends. The CDR3: CSIEEDEYYGYTF. The CDR3 nucleotides read TGCAGCATAGAGGAGGACGAATACTATGGCTACACCTTC.

CDR3 sequence (DNA): TGCGCCAGCAGTGACGGACAGAGATACACCGGGGAGCTGTTTTTT. It encodes CASSDGQRYTGELFF. The chain recombines TRBV10-2 with TRBJ2-2, with TRBD1 as a possible D gene (6 bases). Germline CDR1 is WSHSY and CDR2 is SAAADI. The germline V and J ends were trimmed by 3 bases and 3 bases, with 11 bases remaining between them. The CDR3 length is 15 residues.

There are many counts of this clonotype. The V gene is TRBV30, the J gene TRBJ1-6; TRBD1 agrees at 10 bases. The CDR3 sequence is 14 residues long. With V trimmed by 5 bases and J by 7 bases, 5 bases remained unmatched. Germline V gene data show CDR1 as GTSNPN and CDR2 as SVGIG (reference sequence). The CDR3 DNA sequence: TGTGCCTGGGGATTGGGACAGGGGAATTCACCCCTCCACTTT. It codes for CAWGLGQGNSPLHF.

The gene calls are TRBV20-1 and TRBJ2-2; D remains unclear. This CDR3 comprises 11 residues. Trimming removed 6 bases at V and 6 bases at J, with 8 bases between. CDR1 is DFQATT, CDR2 SNEGSKA, per germline (reference sequence). The CDR3 coding sequence is TGCAGTGCCTCTTTTGCCGGGGAGCTGTTTTTT. Translating gives CSASFAGELFF.

This clonotype was found many times. The V call is TRBV5-8, the J call TRBJ1-6, with D possibly matching TRBD1 (5 bases). Trimming cost V 2 bases and J 5 bases, with 11 bases left between them. Germline V gene sequence: CDR1 SGHTS, CDR2 YDEGEE. The CDR3 has 15 residues. CDR3 nucleotides: TGTGCCAGCAGCTTACCGACAGAGAATAATTCACCCCTCCACTTT. This encodes CASSLPTENNSPLHF.

The chain carries TRBV25-1 and TRBJ2-5; 9 bases are a match to TRBD1. Per germline, CDR1 MGHDK and CDR2 SYGVNS. The J segment lost 9 bases and the V segment lost 6 bases, leaving 14 bases of the junction unmatched. This CDR3 region has 15 residues. The CDR3, as DNA: TGTGCCAGCAGGGGGACAGGGCGTAGCGATCAGCCCCAGTACTTC. It translates to CASRGTGRSDQPQYF.

This sequence joins TRBV24-1 and TRBJ1-1; D gene ambiguous. V was shortened by 4 bases and J by 0 bases, with 8 bases between the two germline ends. In germline, CDR1 is KGHDR, CDR2 SFDVKD. This CDR3 region has 14 residues. As DNA, the CDR3 is TGTGCCACCAGTGAAACGGTGATGAACACTGAAGCTTTCTTT. Translating it yields CATSETVMNTEAFF.

This clonotype has just a few counts. The chain recombines TRBV7-9 with TRBJ1-2; D is unclear. Between the trimmed V and J ends, which lost 5 bases and 3 bases, there was a span of 10 bases. Germline CDR1 and CDR2: SEHNR and FQNEAQ (reference sequence). The CDR3 extends over 13 amino acids. CDR3 DNA sequence: TGTGCCAGCAGCCAAACAAGCCACTATGGCTACACCTTC. Protein product: CASSQTSHYGYTF.

This chain joins TRBV7-8 and TRBJ1-4; maybe TRBD1 (6 bases). Trimming cost V 5 bases and J 4 bases, with 11 bases left between them. CDR1 and CDR2 (germline): SGHVS, FQNEAQ. This CDR3 region has 14 residues. The CDR3 DNA is TGTGCCAGCAGCCTGGACAGCCTTAATGAAAAACTGTTTTTT. It yields the protein CASSLDSLNEKLFF.

In this sample, this clonotype turned up many times. The rearrangement joins TRBV9 to TRBJ1-2, with 8 bases lining up with TRBD1. V was pared by 3 bases and J by 0 bases, with 7 bases of the junction left unmatched. The germline V gene encodes CDR1 SGDLS and CDR2 YYNGEE. The CDR3 covers 16 residues. CDR3: CASSEGGRGPNYGYTF. The CDR3 region has the DNA TGTGCCAGCAGCGAGGGAGGCAGGGGGCCTAACTATGGCTACACCTTC.

At least ten counts were recorded for this clonotype. This chain uses TRBV20-1 with TRBJ2-7; TRBD1 matches 11 bases. J was trimmed by 1 base and V by 4 bases; bases with no gene match: 6. CDR1 and CDR2 (germline): DFQATT, SNEGSKA (reference sequence). The CDR3 extends over 15 amino acids. The CDR3 protein is CSAKRDRGISYEQYF. CDR3 coding DNA: TGCAGTGCTAAAAGGGACAGGGGGATATCCTACGAGCAGTACTTC.

This clonotype has a handful of counts. The junction does not match germline at one end; this may be a read error. V gene TRBV10-2 combines with J gene TRBJ2-1, with 12 bases identical to TRBD2. The germline V gene encodes CDR1 WSHSY and CDR2 SAAADI. The CDR3 extends over 16 amino acids. CDR3 coding DNA: TGTGCCAGCAGTGACTGGGCTAGCGGGGGGGCGAATGAGCAGTTCTTC. Residues: CASSDWASGGANEQFF.

J is TRBJ1-2 and V is TRBV19, with 8 nucleotides matching TRBD1. With 6 bases clipped from V and 5 bases from J, the junction kept 11 bases outside the gene matches. The CDR3 length is 15 residues. Germline V gives CDR1 LNHDA, CDR2 SQIVND (reference sequence). The CDR3 DNA sequence: TGTGCCAGTAGCCAATACCGGACAGGGAATTATGGCTACACCTTC. This gives the protein CASSQYRTGNYGYTF.

The chain has TRBV15 and TRBJ1-1; D call uncertain. The CDR3 has 15 amino acids. Per germline, CDR1 LNHNV and CDR2 YYDKDF (reference sequence). V lost 0 bases and J lost 1, with 9 bases in between. CDR3 residues: CATSRDRRWNTEAFF. CDR3 nucleotide sequence: TGTGCCACCAGCAGAGATCGGAGGTGGAACACTGAAGCTTTCTTT.

The chain carries TRBV10-2 and TRBJ2-3; D may be TRBD2 (6 bases). The ends were cut back, 1 base at V and 4 bases at J, with 9 bases in the middle. The CDR3 totals 14 residues. Germline lookup yields CDR1 WSHSY and CDR2 SAAADI. The CDR3 is CASSEYTGADTQYF. The CDR3 DNA reads as TGCGCCAGCAGTGAGTATACGGGAGCAGATACGCAGTATTTT.

This clonotype was counted ten times or more. V and J are TRBV4-1 and TRBJ1-5, with D maybe TRBD1 (5 bases). This CDR3 has 17 amino acids. V lost 4 bases to trimming and J lost 2 bases, with 18 bases between them. CDR1 and CDR2 from the germline V gene are MGHRA and YSYEKL. As DNA, the CDR3 is TGCGCCAGCAGCCTCCGACTGACCTTGGGGGGCAATCAGCCCCAGCATTTT. Translation gives CASSLRLTLGGNQPQHF.